This T cell receptor beta chain was captured by sequencing in a study of cytomegalovirus exposure and HLA in healthy donors (dated by TCRdb to 2015 to 2018). At the level of the whole study: An earlier analysis of some 600 of the donors reported approximately 260 Gb of sequence data and roughly 120 million unique TCR beta sequences obtained from some 170 million T cells. About 280 gigabases of sequencing data and tens of millions of unique TCR sequences were included in an early release covering around 650 HLA-typed donors. Among the approximately 430 genotyped donors, under 90% belonged to the genetic ancestry cluster associated with self-reported Caucasian donors. The study aimed to test whether signatures of past pathogen exposure could be identified by cataloging public T cell receptors. Using immunosequencing, the study profiled T cell repertoires from 640 or so subjects and related those repertoires to cytomegalovirus serostatus. Along with the roughly 700-subject first cohort, a separate validation cohort of over a hundred different subjects was used. To predict cytomegalovirus infection status, the study combined high-throughput TCR immunosequencing, statistical association of individual TCRs with disease status, and machine learning. In a later analysis, previously published TCR beta repertoires from 666 donors were re-analyzed and high-resolution HLA genotyping was added so that TCR occurrence patterns could be studied. In the later analysis, no new phenotypic data were used to find candidate immune exposures; instead, reliance was placed on TCR beta sequences and their occurrence across donors. An earlier analysis of approximately 630 of the donors applied high-throughput TCR beta sequencing to assess whether each TCR beta V gene segment acted as functional or pseudogenic. Alongside the repertoire data, information on donor age, sex, ethnicity and CMV serostatus was compiled. Genome-wide SNP genotypes for about 60% of the roughly 700 donors were used in a later genetic analysis, which treated that subset as a discovery cohort. Every discovery cohort repertoire had been produced on one sequencing platform. Class I and class II HLA loci were covered by the typing at four-digit resolution. Typing coverage differed by locus: A, B, C, DRB1 and DQB1 were typed in about 620-640 donors, DQA1 in 522, DPA1 in 600 to 610, and DPB1 in around 440. Roughly 5 DR-DQ haplotypes were handled as single units for association and clustering, since linkage in the cohort was strong. Among over 350 genotyped donors of the cohort, an average of approximately 240,000 unique TCR beta nucleotide sequences were sequenced per donor, around 18% of them non-productive. Points the paper makes about the study in general: Several of the top co-occurrence clusters appeared to be linked to parvovirus B19, influenza, CMV and Epstein-Barr virus, according to a later analysis. An earlier analysis of 587 of the donors showed that most TCR beta V segments appeared in productive rearrangements either about 90% or about 30% of the time, which broadly matched IMGT annotations. In a later genetic analysis, a missense DCLRE1C variant was associated with V-gene and J-gene trimming of TCR beta chains, and the association was replicated in an independent cohort. This cohort had only TCR beta chains sequenced, and the lack of alpha or paired-chain data limited which features could be detected. Strong co-occurrence of HLA alleles, especially DR and DQ, made assigning TCR associations to individual alleles difficult. Because some donors lacked HLA typing at each locus, the association tests relied only on the typed subset. At a false discovery rate of 0.05, a later analysis linked fewer than 20,000 TCR beta sequences to specific HLA alleles. Roughly uniform sequencing depth across donors was assumed in presence/absence analyses, although this assumption may not hold. A later analysis found that HLA-associated TCR beta chains were more clonally expanded and had lower generation probabilities than equally common non-associated chains. The authors suggested that the approach could potentially be extended to other disease states and immunological phenotypes. A further reported finding was that TCR beta sequences accurately predicted the HLA-A and HLA-B alleles for most subjects in the first cohort. While some public TCRs were present in many individuals, most TCR sequences turned up only very rarely across donors. The 87-base-pair reads could not distinguish some IMGT-functional V segments, including TRBV6-2 and TRBV6-3, so those segments were excluded. According to a later analysis, TCR association rates differed among HLA loci, with DRB1 alleles showing the most associated TCRs and HLA-C alleles showing the fewest. In vitro tests confirmed that a few of the cytomegalovirus-associated TCR beta chains recognize cytomegalovirus antigens. The earlier analysis of approximately 540 of the donors excluded roughly 17 rarely observed V segments, including chromosome 9 orphons, because counts were too low. The classifier was reported to diagnose cytomegalovirus status with high specificity and sensitivity in both the original and validation cohorts. The study gave a list of around 170 TCR beta chains associated with cytomegalovirus. Immune exposure information for the cohort was limited to CMV serostatus. A cluster of highly shared sequence variants was judged likely to be a technical artifact of the sequencing pipeline. Correlated functional status among segregating V segments might reflect linkage disequilibrium, but an unknown experimental factor could not be ruled out. Compared with the roughly 720-donor mean, donors in an Asian-associated ancestry cluster had fewer N-insertions in productive TCRs, according to a later genetic analysis. In a later analysis, most CMV-associated TCR beta chains were found to appear HLA-restricted, with HLA associations seemingly driven largely by CMV exposure.

The cohort consisted of 600 to 700 healthy bone marrow donors. Cohort members were all nominally healthy when sampled, although unrecorded immune exposures were likely present. The donor was CMV seronegative and was included in the group of approximately 350 seronegative cohort members. A peripheral blood sample was collected from each donor, and TCR beta sequencing was performed on peripheral blood mononuclear cells. Genomic DNA extraction from the blood cell samples was performed with the Qiagen DNeasy Blood Extraction Kit. The library was generated by the immunoSEQ multiplex PCR assay. For the multiplex PCR, a mixture combining 60 forward primers for TCR Vbeta segments and 13 reverse primers for TCR Jbeta segments was used. The CDR3 region of rearranged TCR beta genes was amplified from genomic DNA by a multiplex PCR assay. Amplified TCR beta libraries were sequenced as 87-base-pair reads on the Illumina HiSeq System. Under the source paper's analysis protocol: Across the 600 to 700 repertoires, a later analysis counted 80 million or so unique TCR beta chains, around 10 million of which were shared by at least two donors. Raw reads were error-corrected and collapsed into unique sequences by a nearest-neighbor algorithm in which closely related sequences were merged to remove PCR and sequencing errors. V, D and J gene segments were assigned by aligning CDR3 sequences to IMGT reference sequences. For a sequence to be retained, at least a six-nucleotide match to both a V gene segment and a J gene segment was required. Rearrangements were classified as productive when the CDR3 lacked stop codons and remained in frame with V and J, and all other rearrangements were classified as non-productive. CDR3 was defined according to IMGT convention as the region running from the second conserved V-encoded cysteine to the conserved J-encoded phenylalanine. The earlier analysis of approximately 590 of the donors excluded any sequence lacking an unambiguous match to a single V gene segment. An earlier analysis of a few hundred of the donors called V segments functional above 56.7% productive rearrangements and segregating when the between-donor standard deviation exceeded 5%. A statistical classification framework was built to diagnose cytomegalovirus status from the catalog of TCR beta chain sequences. V and J gene assignment, in a later analysis, came from comparing TCR nucleotide sequences with IMGT/GENE-DB human TR gene sequences. Using the TCRdist pipeline, a later analysis assigned CDR3 sequences along with most-parsimonious VDJ recombination scenarios. In a later analysis, every TCR beta chain was defined by the combination of its CDR3 amino acid sequence and its V-gene family, and reads without a unique V-gene family were dropped. To address suspected cross-contamination and a sequencing artifact, a later analysis removed several hundred highly shared, low-generation-probability nucleotide sequences. A later analysis calculated a clonal expansion index for each public chain from normalized within-repertoire ranks of inferred template counts. In a later analysis, generation probabilities were computed using a VDJ recombination model fitted to out-of-frame rearrangements, and the results were checked against IGoR. In a later analysis, TCR-TCR, TCR-HLA and TCR-CMV co-occurrence was scored with hypergeometric tests, and a repertoire-size bias correction was applied to TCR pairs. False discovery rates were estimated in a later analysis by permuting HLA or CMV assignments 20 times. In a later analysis, co-occurring TCRs were grouped using DBSCAN, with TCRdist sequence similarity added in when clustering inside HLA-allele-positive subsets. For co-occurrence clustering, repertoires with fewer than 30,000 or more than 120,000 public chains were excluded, along with five repertoires with anomalous nucleotide sharing. TCRdb limited this immuneACCESS table to in-frame rearrangements with V and J called. A share of clones is missing; checked studies link under half to unresolved V genes, and the rest is unexplained. V, J and clone size derive from that table, while D and trimming were established from the DNA sequence. For this sample the table gives approximately 140,000 clones, of which around three fifths were detected only once. Around 1.8% of the sample is in the top ten clones.

The CDR3 runs 18 residues from the cysteine to the phenylalanine. The CDR3 DNA has 54 bases and is translated from base 1. The V end gives up 5 bases and the J end 3 bases, leaving 10 bases in the junction not matched to a gene. Looking up the germline V gene (reference sequence) yields CDR1 MNHEY and CDR2 SMNVEV. As to this clone: Its antigen is unknown. The record has no base qualities; no much larger clone is one base away.

The clonotype was recovered from a male donor in good health and CMV-seronegative. The sample taken for sequencing was PBMCs. The sequence joins TRBV27 to TRBJ2-4, with 13 bases aligning to TRBD2. The sequenced DNA is TGTGCCAGCAGTCGCATCCCGGGACTAGCGGGAAACAAAAACATTCAGTACTTC. Its protein product is CASSRIPGLAGNKNIQYF.